This T cell receptor (beta chain) was found in a study of cytomegalovirus exposure and HLA in healthy donors. At the level of the study: A previous analysis identified approximately 120 million unique TCR beta sequences derived from around 180 million T cells. General study results and limits: It was approximately 170 TCR beta chains that were listed as cytomegalovirus-associated. Near-uniform donor sequencing depth was presumed by presence/absence analyses. TCR association rates varied by HLA locus in a later analysis, with DRB1 highest and HLA-C lowest.

The PCR ran on 60 Vbeta and 13 Jbeta primers. TCRdb's copy holds only in-frame clones and misses some; the assay was immunoSEQ multiplex PCR. Of more than 110,000 clones in the sample, 80% were seen once. Germline CDR1 is WSHSY and CDR2 is SAAADI. The CDR3 totals 12 residues. Note on this clone: Antigen specificity is unknown. The junction departs from the called germline gene at one end, perhaps through a read error.

The source is a man aged 25 to 45 in good health and CMV-seronegative. The rearrangement links TRBV10-2 to TRBJ1-6; D gene unclear. Sequencing was carried out using PBMCs. As DNA, the CDR3 is TGCGCCAGCAATGAGCAGGAATCACCCCTCCACTTT. Translating it yields CASNEQESPLHF.